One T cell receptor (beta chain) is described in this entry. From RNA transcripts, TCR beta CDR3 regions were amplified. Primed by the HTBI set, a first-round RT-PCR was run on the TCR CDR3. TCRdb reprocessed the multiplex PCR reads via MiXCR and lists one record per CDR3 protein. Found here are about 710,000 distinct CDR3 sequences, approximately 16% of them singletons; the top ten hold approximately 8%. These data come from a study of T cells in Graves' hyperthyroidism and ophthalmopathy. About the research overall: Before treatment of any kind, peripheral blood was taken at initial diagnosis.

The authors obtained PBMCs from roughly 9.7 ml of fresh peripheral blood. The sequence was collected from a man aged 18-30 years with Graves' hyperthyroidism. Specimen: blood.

The CDR3 loop is CSATTVSYEQYF. The DNA for the CDR3 is TGCAGTGCAACTACGGTCAGCTACGAGCAGTACTTC. This chain connects TRBV20-1 to TRBJ2-7; unclear D gene. Trimming removed 6 bases at V and 3 bases at J, with 12 bases between. The germline V gene has CDR1 DFQATT and CDR2 SNEGSKA (reference sequence). The CDR3 runs to 12 residues.